This T cell receptor beta chain was found in a study of monozygotic twins with inflammatory bowel disease. Both TCRalpha and TCRbeta cDNA were subjected to two nested PCRs lasting around 15 and 10 cycles. TCRdb reprocessed the 5' RACE reads, with one entry per CDR3 protein and no DNA. The sample totals approximately 150,000 distinct CDR3 sequences; its top ten clones hold roughly 2.6%. Per donor there was one draw, yielding a blood sample of approximately 2.4 ml. The germline V gene encodes CDR1 DFQATT and CDR2 SNEGSKA (reference sequence). The CDR3 totals 20 residues. The receptor's source is a human donor with ulcerative colitis or Crohn's disease, or a healthy co-twin of an affected twin (not recorded which). The sample taken for sequencing was blood. This chain joins TRBV20-1 and TRBJ1-4; the TCRdb call, TRBD1, lacks DNA for checking. CDR3 sequence reads: CSATPPGQGRRDFGTEKLFF.